This TCR beta chain emerged from a study of shared clonotypes between healthy human individuals. The CDR3 is made up of 16 amino acids. The V gene's germline CDR1 is ENHRY and CDR2 SYGVKD. Trimming took 4 bases from V and 1 from J; bases not matched to a gene: 7. Data came from immunoSEQ multiplex PCR; TCRdb stores just in-frame clones and leaves some out. The sample includes some 1.5 million clones, approximately 96% of them seen just once. This clone was seen just once. The V gene is TRBV10-3, the J gene TRBJ1-3, with TRBD1 matching over 7 bases. Sample: naive CD4+ T cells sorted from blood. The sample's subset: CD45RA+ positively selected. The source is a man aged 30-40 years in good health. The CDR3 coding sequence is TGTGCCATCAGTGGCCCCCGGGACAGTTCTGGAAACACCATATATTTT. Translating gives CAISGPRDSSGNTIYF.